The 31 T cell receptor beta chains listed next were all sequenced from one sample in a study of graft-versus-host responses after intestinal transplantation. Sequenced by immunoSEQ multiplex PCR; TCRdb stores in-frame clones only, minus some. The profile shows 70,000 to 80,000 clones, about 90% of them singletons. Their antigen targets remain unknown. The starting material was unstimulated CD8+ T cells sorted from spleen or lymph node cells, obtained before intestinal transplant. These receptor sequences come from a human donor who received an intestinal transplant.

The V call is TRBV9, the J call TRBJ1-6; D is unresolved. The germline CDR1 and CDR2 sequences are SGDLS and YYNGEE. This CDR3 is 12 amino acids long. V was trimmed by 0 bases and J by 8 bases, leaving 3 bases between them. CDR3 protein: CASSVGDSPLHF. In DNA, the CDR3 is TGTGCCAGCAGCGTAGGAGATTCACCCCTCCACTTT.

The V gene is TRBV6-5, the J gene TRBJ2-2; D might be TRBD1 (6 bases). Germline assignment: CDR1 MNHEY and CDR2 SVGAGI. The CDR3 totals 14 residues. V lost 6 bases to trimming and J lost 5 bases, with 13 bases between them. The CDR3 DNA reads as TGTGCCAGCAGCCCAGGGACACCGACCGGGGAGCTGTTTTTT. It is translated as CASSPGTPTGELFF.

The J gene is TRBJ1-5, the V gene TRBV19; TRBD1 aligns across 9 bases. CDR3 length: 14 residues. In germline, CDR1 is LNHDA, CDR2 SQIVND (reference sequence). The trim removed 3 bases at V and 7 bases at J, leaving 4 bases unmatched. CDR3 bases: TGTGCCAGTAGTATGACAGGGGGAGGCCAGCCCCAGCATTTT. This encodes CASSMTGGGQPQHF.

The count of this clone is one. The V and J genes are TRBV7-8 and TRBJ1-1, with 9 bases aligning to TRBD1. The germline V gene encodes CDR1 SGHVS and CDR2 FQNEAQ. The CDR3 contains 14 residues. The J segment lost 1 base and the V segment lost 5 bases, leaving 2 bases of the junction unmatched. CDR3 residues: CASSLGQGNTEAFF. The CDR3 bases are TGTGCCAGCAGCCTGGGACAGGGGAACACTGAAGCTTTCTTT.

CDR3 region: CASSYSGRVYEQYF. DNA of the CDR3: TGTGCCAGCAGTTACTCGGGGAGGGTCTACGAGCAGTACTTC. The chain employs TRBV6-5 and TRBJ2-7, with 7 bases aligning to TRBD2. Germline V CDR1 and CDR2: MNHEY, SVGAGI. With 0 bases clipped from V and 3 bases from J, the junction kept 2 bases outside the gene matches. The CDR3 runs 14 residues.

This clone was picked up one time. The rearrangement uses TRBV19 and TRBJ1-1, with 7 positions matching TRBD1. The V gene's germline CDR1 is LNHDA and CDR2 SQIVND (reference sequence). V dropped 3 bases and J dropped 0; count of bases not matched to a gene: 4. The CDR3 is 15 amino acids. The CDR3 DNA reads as TGTGCCAGTAGTATTATAGGGGGCATGAACACTGAAGCTTTCTTT. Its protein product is CASSIIGGMNTEAFF.

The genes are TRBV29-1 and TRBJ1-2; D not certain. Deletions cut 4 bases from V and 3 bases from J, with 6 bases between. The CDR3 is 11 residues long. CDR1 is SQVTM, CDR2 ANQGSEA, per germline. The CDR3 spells CSVVSDYGYTF. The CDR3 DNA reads TGCAGCGTTGTTTCCGACTATGGCTACACCTTC.

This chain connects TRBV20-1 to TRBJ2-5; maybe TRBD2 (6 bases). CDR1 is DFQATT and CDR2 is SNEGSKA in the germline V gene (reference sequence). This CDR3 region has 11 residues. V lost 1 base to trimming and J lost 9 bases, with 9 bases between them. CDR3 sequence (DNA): TGCAGTGCTAGAGCCTGGGGGGCCCAGTACTTC. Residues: CSARAWGAQYF.

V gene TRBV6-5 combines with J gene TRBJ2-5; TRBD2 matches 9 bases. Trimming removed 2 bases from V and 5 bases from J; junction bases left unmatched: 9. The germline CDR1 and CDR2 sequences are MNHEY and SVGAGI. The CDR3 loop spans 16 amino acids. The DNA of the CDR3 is TGTGCCAGCAGTTACGCTTTTAGCGGGGGTCGGGAGACCCAGTACTTC. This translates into CASSYAFSGGRETQYF.

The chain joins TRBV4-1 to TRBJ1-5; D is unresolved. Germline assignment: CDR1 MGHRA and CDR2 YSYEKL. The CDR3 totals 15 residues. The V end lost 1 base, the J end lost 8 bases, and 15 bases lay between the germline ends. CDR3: CASSQGGRFTEPQHF. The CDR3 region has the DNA TGCGCCAGCAGCCAAGGAGGAAGATTCACCGAGCCCCAGCATTTT.

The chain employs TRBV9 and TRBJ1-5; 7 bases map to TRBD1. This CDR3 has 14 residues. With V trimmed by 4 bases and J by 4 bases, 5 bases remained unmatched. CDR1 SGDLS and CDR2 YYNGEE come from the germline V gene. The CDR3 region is CASSMGQTNQPQHF. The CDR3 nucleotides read TGTGCCAGCAGCATGGGACAGACAAATCAGCCCCAGCATTTT.

The CDR3 bases are TGTGCCAGCAGCCACTCCGGGGGAAACTACGAGCAGTACTTC. Amino acids: CASSHSGGNYEQYF. The V call is TRBV6-5, the J call TRBJ2-7; D is perhaps TRBD2 (6 bases). The V and J ends lost 6 bases and 3 bases respectively, with 15 bases between them. Per germline, CDR1 MNHEY and CDR2 SVGAGI. CDR3 size: 14 residues.

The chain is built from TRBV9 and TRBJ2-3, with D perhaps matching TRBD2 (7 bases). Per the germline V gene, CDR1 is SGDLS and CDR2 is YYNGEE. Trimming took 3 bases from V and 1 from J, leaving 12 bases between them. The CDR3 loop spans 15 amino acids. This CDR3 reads CASSGAGHRTDTQYF. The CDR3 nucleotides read TGTGCCAGCAGCGGAGCGGGACACCGCACAGATACGCAGTATTTT.

Here the CDR3 reads CATKLGSGENTEAFF. The CDR3 coding sequence is TGCGCCACCAAGCTTGGATCGGGGGAGAACACTGAAGCTTTCTTT. J is TRBJ1-1 and V is TRBV5-1; D might be TRBD1 (5 bases). The V and J ends lost 9 bases and 1 base respectively, with 19 bases between them. The germline V gene encodes CDR1 SGHRS and CDR2 YFSETQ. This CDR3 has 15 residues.

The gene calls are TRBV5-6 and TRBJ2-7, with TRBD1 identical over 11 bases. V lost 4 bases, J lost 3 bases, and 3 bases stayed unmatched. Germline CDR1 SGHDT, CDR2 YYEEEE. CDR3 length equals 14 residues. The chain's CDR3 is CASSRGTGGYEQYF. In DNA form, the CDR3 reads TGTGCCAGCAGCCGAGGGACAGGGGGCTACGAGCAGTACTTC. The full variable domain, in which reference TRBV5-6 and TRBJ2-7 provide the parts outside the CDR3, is DAGVTQSPTHLIKTRGQQVTLRCSPKSGHDTVSWYQQALGQGPQFIFQYYEEEERQRGNFPDRFSGHQFPNYSSELNVNALLLGDSALYLCASSRGTGGYEQYFGPGTRLTVT.

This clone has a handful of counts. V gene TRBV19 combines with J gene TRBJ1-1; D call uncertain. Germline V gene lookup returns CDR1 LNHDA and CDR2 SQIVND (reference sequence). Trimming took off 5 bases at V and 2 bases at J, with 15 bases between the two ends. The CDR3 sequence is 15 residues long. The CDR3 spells CASSASRDSNTEAFF. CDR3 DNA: TGTGCCAGTAGTGCAAGCCGGGATTCCAACACTGAAGCTTTCTTT.

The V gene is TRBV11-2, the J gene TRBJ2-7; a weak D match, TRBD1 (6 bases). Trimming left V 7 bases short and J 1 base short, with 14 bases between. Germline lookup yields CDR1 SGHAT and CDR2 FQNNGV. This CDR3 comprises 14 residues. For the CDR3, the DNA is TGTGCCAGCATCGAGACAGGCGGATCCTACGAGCAGTACTTC. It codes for CASIETGGSYEQYF.

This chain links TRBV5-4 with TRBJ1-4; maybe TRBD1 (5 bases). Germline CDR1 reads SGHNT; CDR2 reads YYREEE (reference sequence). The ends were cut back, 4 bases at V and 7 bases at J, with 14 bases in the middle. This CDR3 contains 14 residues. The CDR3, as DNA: TGTGCCAGCAGCGCGGGAGTTGGGGGTGAAAAACTGTTTTTT. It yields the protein CASSAGVGGEKLFF.

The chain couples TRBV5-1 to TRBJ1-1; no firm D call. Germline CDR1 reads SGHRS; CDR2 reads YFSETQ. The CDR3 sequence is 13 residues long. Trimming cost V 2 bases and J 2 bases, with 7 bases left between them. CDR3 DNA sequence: TGCGCCAGCAGCTTACGGGTTAACACTGAAGCTTTCTTT. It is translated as CASSLRVNTEAFF.

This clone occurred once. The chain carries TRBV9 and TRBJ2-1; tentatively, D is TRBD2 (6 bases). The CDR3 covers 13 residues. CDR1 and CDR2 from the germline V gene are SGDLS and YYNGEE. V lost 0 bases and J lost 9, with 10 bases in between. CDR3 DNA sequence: TGTGCCAGCAGCGTAGGGGGGGTAGTTGAGCAGTTCTTC. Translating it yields CASSVGGVVEQFF.

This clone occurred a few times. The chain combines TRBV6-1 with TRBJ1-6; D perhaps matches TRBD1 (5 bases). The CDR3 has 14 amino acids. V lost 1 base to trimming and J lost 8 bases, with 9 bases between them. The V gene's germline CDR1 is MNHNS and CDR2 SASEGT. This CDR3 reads CASSEVGGYSPLHF. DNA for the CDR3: TGTGCCAGCAGTGAAGTGGGGGGGTATTCACCCCTCCACTTT.

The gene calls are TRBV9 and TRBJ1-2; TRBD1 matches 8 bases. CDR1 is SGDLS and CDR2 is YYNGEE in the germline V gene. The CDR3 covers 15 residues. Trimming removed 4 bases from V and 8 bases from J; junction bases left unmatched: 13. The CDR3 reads CASSPRTGPSRGYTF. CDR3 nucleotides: TGTGCCAGCAGCCCCCGGACAGGGCCCTCAAGGGGCTACACCTTC.

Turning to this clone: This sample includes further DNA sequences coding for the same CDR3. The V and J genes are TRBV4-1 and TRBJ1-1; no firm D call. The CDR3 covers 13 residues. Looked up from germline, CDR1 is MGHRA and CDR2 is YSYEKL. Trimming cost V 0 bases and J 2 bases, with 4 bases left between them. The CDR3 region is CASSQDRNTEAFF. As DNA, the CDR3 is TGCGCCAGCAGCCAAGACAGAAACACTGAAGCTTTCTTT.

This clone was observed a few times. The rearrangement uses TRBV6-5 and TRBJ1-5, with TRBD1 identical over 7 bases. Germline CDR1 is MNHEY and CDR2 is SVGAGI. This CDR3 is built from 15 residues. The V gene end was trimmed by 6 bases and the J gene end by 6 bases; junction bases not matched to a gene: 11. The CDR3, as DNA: TGTGCCAGCAGCCAGACAGGGTTGGTAGGTCAGCCCCAGCATTTT. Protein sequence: CASSQTGLVGQPQHF.

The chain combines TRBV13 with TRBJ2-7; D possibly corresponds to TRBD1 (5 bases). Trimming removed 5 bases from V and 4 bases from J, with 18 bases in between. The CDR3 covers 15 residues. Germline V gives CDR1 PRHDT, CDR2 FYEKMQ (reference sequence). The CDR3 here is CASSPIGGAGYEQYF. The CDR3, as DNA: TGTGCCAGCAGCCCCATAGGTGGGGCAGGTTACGAGCAGTACTTC.

The CDR3 bases are TGTGCCAGCAGCCCCGGACAGCAAAGAGATACGCAGTATTTT. Its protein product is CASSPGQQRDTQYF. The chain links TRBV9 to TRBJ2-3; the D gene is possibly TRBD1 (6 bases). The V and J ends lost 4 bases and 5 bases respectively, with 14 bases between them. This CDR3 contains 14 residues. Germline V gives CDR1 SGDLS, CDR2 YYNGEE.

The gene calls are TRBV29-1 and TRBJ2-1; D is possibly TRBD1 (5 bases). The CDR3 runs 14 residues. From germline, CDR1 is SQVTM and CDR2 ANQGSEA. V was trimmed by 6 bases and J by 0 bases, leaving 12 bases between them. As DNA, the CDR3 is TGCAGCGTGGGGCCCAGGAGCTCCTACAATGAGCAGTTCTTC. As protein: CSVGPRSSYNEQFF.

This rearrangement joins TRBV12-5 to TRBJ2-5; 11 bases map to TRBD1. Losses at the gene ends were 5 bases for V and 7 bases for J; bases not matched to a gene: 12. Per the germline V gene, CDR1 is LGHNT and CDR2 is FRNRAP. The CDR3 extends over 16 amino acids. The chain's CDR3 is CASGPGTGGRLGTQYF. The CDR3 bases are TGTGCTAGTGGTCCCGGGACAGGGGGAAGGTTGGGGACCCAGTACTTC.

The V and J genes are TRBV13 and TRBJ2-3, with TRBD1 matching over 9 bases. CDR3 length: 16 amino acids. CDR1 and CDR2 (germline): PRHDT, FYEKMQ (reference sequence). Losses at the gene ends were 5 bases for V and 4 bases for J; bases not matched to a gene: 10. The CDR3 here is CASSPRGQGYPDTQYF. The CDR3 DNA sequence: TGTGCCAGCAGCCCGAGGGGACAGGGTTATCCAGATACGCAGTATTTT.

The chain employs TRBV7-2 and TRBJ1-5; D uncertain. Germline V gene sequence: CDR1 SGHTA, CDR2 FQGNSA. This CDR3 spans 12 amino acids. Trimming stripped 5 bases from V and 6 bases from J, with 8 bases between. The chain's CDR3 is CASSRGFQPQHF. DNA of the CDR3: TGTGCCAGCAGCCGAGGGTTTCAGCCCCAGCATTTT. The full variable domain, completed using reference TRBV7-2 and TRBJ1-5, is GAGVSQSPSNKVTEKGKDVELRCDPISGHTALYWYRQSLGQGLEFLIYFQGNSAPDKSGLPSDRFSAERTGGSVSTLTIQRTQQEDSAVYLCASSRGFQPQHFGDGTRLSIL.

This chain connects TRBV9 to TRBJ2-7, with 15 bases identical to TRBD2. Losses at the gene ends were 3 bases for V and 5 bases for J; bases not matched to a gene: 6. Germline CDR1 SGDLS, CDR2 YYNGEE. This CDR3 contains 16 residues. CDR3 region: CASSEGTSGGWHEQYF. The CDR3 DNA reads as TGTGCCAGCAGCGAAGGGACTAGCGGGGGGTGGCACGAGCAGTACTTC.